The next 10 T cell receptor beta chains were all read from a single sample in a study of shared clonotypes between healthy human individuals. Profiled with immunoSEQ multiplex PCR; TCRdb holds only in-frame clones, not every one. The sample lists about 690,000 clones; 80% to 95% were seen once. What was sequenced was memory CD8+ T cells from PBMCs. As for subset: CD45RO+ cells pooled with CCR7-negative TemRA cells. These receptors came from a young man in good health. Some clones in this sample may be carry-over from other donors' samples.

J is TRBJ2-7 and V is TRBV4-3, with no clear D. The CDR3 runs 16 residues. V was shortened by 1 base and J by 3 bases, with 16 bases between the two germline ends. Germline-derived CDR1 and CDR2 are LGHNA and YSLEER. The CDR3 loop is CASSQGFDGPHYEQYF. CDR3 nucleotide sequence: TGCGCCAGCAGCCAAGGGTTTGACGGGCCGCACTACGAGCAGTACTTC.

The CDR3 sequence: CATTGVLNEKLFF. The CDR3 nucleotides read TGTGCCACAACAGGGGTTCTAAATGAAAAACTGTTTTTT. The rearrangement joins TRBV6-1 to TRBJ1-4; 7 positions match TRBD1. The CDR3 covers 13 residues. V was pared by 10 bases and J by 5 bases, with 7 bases of the junction left unmatched. Per germline, CDR1 MNHNS and CDR2 SASEGT.

The chain is built from TRBV7-2 and TRBJ2-7; D is possibly TRBD1 (6 bases). The CDR3 sequence is 15 residues long. V shed 1 base and J shed 4 bases, with 14 bases lying between them. CDR1 SGHTA and CDR2 FQGNSA come from the germline V gene. In DNA form, the CDR3 reads TGTGCCAGCAGCTTAGTGTCAGGGGAGAGGTACGAGCAGTACTTC. Translated, it gives CASSLVSGERYEQYF. Complete variable domain (other parts from reference TRBV7-2 and TRBJ2-7): GAGVSQSPSNKVTEKGKDVELRCDPISGHTALYWYRQSLGQGLEFLIYFQGNSAPDKSGLPSDRFSAERTGGSVSTLTIQRTQQEDSAVYLCASSLVSGERYEQYFGPGTRLTVT.

The chain employs TRBV5-6 and TRBJ2-5, with TRBD1 as a possible D gene (5 bases). The CDR3 consists of 15 residues. CDR1 is SGHDT, CDR2 YYEEEE, per germline. V was clipped by 6 bases and J by 1 base, with 16 bases between them. DNA of the CDR3: TGTGCCAGCACCCAGTGGGGCTATATCCAAGAGACCCAGTACTTC. Residues: CASTQWGYIQETQYF.

The chain carries TRBV28 and TRBJ2-1; 9 nucleotides match TRBD2. CDR3 length: 15 residues. V shed 5 bases and J 3 bases; nucleotides not matched to a gene: 5. From germline, CDR1 is MDHEN and CDR2 SYDVKM. The CDR3 sequence is CASSQGTSSYNEQFF. As DNA, the CDR3 is TGTGCCAGCAGTCAGGGGACTAGCAGCTACAATGAGCAGTTCTTC.

The rearrangement joins TRBV7-9 to TRBJ2-7; D is perhaps TRBD2 (6 bases). Trimming pared 5 bases from V and 3 bases from J, leaving 14 bases between. The CDR3 spans 14 residues. Germline CDR1 and CDR2: SEHNR and FQNEAQ (reference sequence). The CDR3 nucleotides read TGTGCCAGCAGCCGGTGGAGGGGTTACTACGAGCAGTACTTC. It specifies CASSRWRGYYEQYF.

V is TRBV5-1 and J is TRBJ1-2; TRBD1 is a possible D gene (5 bases). Germline CDR1 and CDR2: SGHRS and YFSETQ. The V end lost 1 base, the J end lost 0 bases, and 7 bases lay between the germline ends. The CDR3 is made up of 14 amino acids. The CDR3 protein is CASSLLQANYGYTF. The CDR3 nucleotides read TGCGCCAGCAGCTTGTTACAGGCTAACTATGGCTACACCTTC. Supplemented by reference TRBV5-1 and TRBJ1-2, the full variable domain reads KAGVTQTPRYLIKTRGQQVTLSCSPISGHRSVSWYQQTPGQGLQFLFEYFSETQRNKGNFPGRFSGRQFSNSRSEMNVSTLELGDSALYLCASSLLQANYGYTFGSGTRLTVV.

V usage is TRBV4-3 and J usage is TRBJ2-7; possible D gene TRBD2, 6 bases. V dropped 0 bases and J dropped 5 bases, with 14 bases sitting between them. Germline CDR1 reads LGHNA; CDR2 reads YSLEER. CDR3 length: 15 residues. The CDR3 DNA reads TGCGCCAGCAGCCAAGACCCGGGAGTATCCAACGAGCAGTACTTC. This translates into CASSQDPGVSNEQYF.

This chain joins TRBV15 and TRBJ2-1, with a tentative D call TRBD2 (6 bases). CDR1 and CDR2 (germline): LNHNV, YYDKDF (reference sequence). V dropped 1 base and J dropped 6 bases, with 10 bases sitting between them. The CDR3 has 14 residues. The CDR3 nucleotides are TGTGCCACCAGCAGAGTGGAGGGTAGCAATGAGCAGTTCTTC. Protein product: CATSRVEGSNEQFF.

The chain recombines TRBV10-3 with TRBJ2-1, with 8 bases matching TRBD1. CDR3 size: 14 residues. J was trimmed by 3 bases and V by 5 bases; bases with no gene match: 3. The germline gives CDR1 ENHRY, CDR2 SYGVKD. Here the CDR3 reads CAISPTGDYNEQFF. The CDR3 nucleotides are TGTGCCATCAGTCCGACAGGGGACTACAATGAGCAGTTCTTC.